A single T cell receptor beta chain is shown here with its context. Its antigen remains unidentified. Following extraction, RNA underwent reverse transcription to cDNA, which served as the sequencing template. Assay used: immunoSEQ multiplex PCR; TCRdb lists only in-frame clones, some missing. The table shows under 150,000 clones, with roughly four fifths occurring only once. Treatment of the sample: oral pan-JAK inhibitor, 5-10 mg twice daily. Lesional scalp tissue (obtained by punch biopsy) and peripheral blood were collected from alopecia areata patients. The entry originates in a study of CD8+ T cells in alopecia areata. Whole-study findings and limits: Scalp clonality and expanded CD8+ clones among the top 100 fell significantly with tofacitinib. Scalp specimens additionally yield sequences from normal skin's resident alphabeta T cells.

The CDR3 runs to 13 residues. Trimming pared 0 bases from V and 5 bases from J, leaving 7 bases between. Germline CDR1 SGHAT, CDR2 FQNNGV. This TCR was sampled from a human donor with alopecia areata. The gene calls are TRBV11-2 and TRBJ1-2; unclear D gene. Source: CD8+ T cells sorted from blood, taken at week 4, from a patient treated with tofacitinib. This chain's CDR3 is CASSLDPSYGYTF. In DNA form, the CDR3 reads TGTGCCAGCAGCTTAGATCCATCATATGGCTACACCTTC.